This TCR beta chain was sequenced during a study of shared T cell receptors in the human thymus. V dropped 5 bases and J dropped 2 bases, with 10 bases sitting between them. The germline V gene encodes CDR1 MDHEN and CDR2 SYDVKM. CDR3 length: 15 amino acids. Sequencing used immunoSEQ multiplex PCR; TCRdb keeps in-frame clones, though not all of them. The repertoire consists of around 67,000 clones, with nearly 95% occurring once and the leading ten covering less than 0.04%. The TCR was taken from a human donor. The gene calls are TRBV28 and TRBJ2-6, with D unclear. The sample consisted of thymocytes. DNA for the CDR3: TGTGCCAGCAGTCTGCAGGAACCTGGGGCCAACGTCCTGACTTTC. This gives the protein CASSLQEPGANVLTF.